A selection of T cell receptor beta chains follows, all from one sample in a study of PD-L1 blockade in urothelial cancer. Data came from immunoSEQ multiplex PCR; TCRdb stores just in-frame clones and leaves some out. The repertoire holds approximately 47,000 clones, with approximately 85% as singletons. This specimen consisted of PBMCs, obtained around atezolizumab (anti-PD-L1) treatment. The receptors here all came from a man in his fifties or sixties with urothelial cancer. Each CDR3 is given with its conserved first and last residue. A D gene is named only where the DNA matches it firmly. The size field is filled for only some rows; it gives once, few, many or a size class.

clone_size: NA
j_call: TRBJ1-2
v_call: TRBV5-1
d_call: TRBD1
cdr3_length: 14
cdr3_nt: TGCGCCAGCAGCGGAGGTCGGCAGGGGGGTGGCTACACCTTC
cdr3_aa: CASSGGRQGGGYTF

clone_size: NA
j_call: TRBJ2-7
v_call: TRBV14
d_call: TRBD2
cdr3_length: 15
cdr3_nt: TGTGCCAGCAGCCAGTGGACTAGCGGCTACTACGAGCAGTACTTC
cdr3_aa: CASSQWTSGYYEQYF

clone_size: NA
j_call: TRBJ1-2
v_call: TRBV19
d_call: NA
cdr3_length: 15
cdr3_nt: TGTGCCAGTAGTATAGACTCCGGGGGGTTTTATGGCTACACCTTC
cdr3_aa: CASSIDSGGFYGYTF

clone_size: NA
j_call: TRBJ1-1
v_call: TRBV7-9
d_call: NA
cdr3_length: 15
cdr3_nt: TGTGCCAGCAGCCTTCGCTCGGGGTCCAACACTGAAGCTTTCTTT
cdr3_aa: CASSLRSGSNTEAFF

clone_size: NA
j_call: TRBJ2-2
v_call: TRBV7-9
d_call: NA
cdr3_length: 19
cdr3_nt: TGTGCCAGCAGCTTAGCGTGGCAAAAGTTAGAGAGGCACGCCGGGGAGCTGTTTTTT
cdr3_aa: CASSLAWQKLERHAGELFF

clone_size: NA
j_call: TRBJ2-5
v_call: TRBV7-9
d_call: TRBD2
cdr3_length: 16
cdr3_nt: TGTGCCAGCAGCCCCGGGATAGCGGGTACACAAGAGACCCAGTACTTC
cdr3_aa: CASSPGIAGTQETQYF

clone_size: NA
j_call: TRBJ1-5
v_call: TRBV5-6
d_call: NA
cdr3_length: 13
cdr3_nt: TGTGCCAGCAGCTCGGGGGTTTATCAGCCCCAGCATTTT
cdr3_aa: CASSSGVYQPQHF

clone_size: once
j_call: TRBJ2-7
v_call: TRBV7-9
d_call: TRBD2
cdr3_length: 15
cdr3_nt: TGTGCCAGCAGCCTGAGCGGGAGTCGGGATTACGAGCAGTACTTC
cdr3_aa: CASSLSGSRDYEQYF

clone_size: few
j_call: TRBJ2-2
v_call: TRBV5-1
d_call: TRBD1
cdr3_length: 14
cdr3_nt: TGCGCCAGCAGCCCTGGGACAGGTACCGGGGAGCTGTTTTTT
cdr3_aa: CASSPGTGTGELFF

clone_size: NA
j_call: TRBJ2-1
v_call: TRBV6-1
d_call: NA
cdr3_length: 15
cdr3_nt: TGTGCCAGCAGTGAAGCGGCGGGGTCCTACAATGAGCAGTTCTTC
cdr3_aa: CASSEAAGSYNEQFF

clone_size: NA
j_call: TRBJ1-4
v_call: TRBV5-1
d_call: TRBD1
cdr3_length: 16
cdr3_nt: TGCGCCAGCAGCTTGATGCCGGGACAGCTTAATGAAAAACTGTTTTTT
cdr3_aa: CASSLMPGQLNEKLFF

clone_size: NA
j_call: TRBJ2-3
v_call: TRBV11-2
d_call: TRBD2
cdr3_length: 16
cdr3_nt: TGTGCCAGCAGCTTAGTTGGGGGAGGGCCCACAGATACGCAGTATTTT
cdr3_aa: CASSLVGGGPTDTQYF

clone_size: NA
j_call: TRBJ1-3
v_call: TRBV28
d_call: NA
cdr3_length: 18
cdr3_nt: TGTGCCAGCAGTTTGAATCGGTTGCGGGACTACTCTGGAAACACCATATATTTT
cdr3_aa: CASSLNRLRDYSGNTIYF

clone_size: NA
j_call: TRBJ2-5
v_call: TRBV11-2
d_call: TRBD2
cdr3_length: 17
cdr3_nt: TGTGCCAGCAGCTTAGGGGCAGCGGGGGGGCGCGGGGAGACCCAGTACTTC
cdr3_aa: CASSLGAAGGRGETQYF

clone_size: NA
j_call: TRBJ1-3
v_call: TRBV28
d_call: TRBD1
cdr3_length: 14
cdr3_nt: TGTGCCAGCAGTCCACAGGGGTCTGGAAACACCATATATTTT
cdr3_aa: CASSPQGSGNTIYF

clone_size: NA
j_call: TRBJ1-4
v_call: TRBV7-8
d_call: TRBD1
cdr3_length: 15
cdr3_nt: TGTGCCAGCAGACCAGGGACAGGGGCTTATGAAAAACTGTTTTTT
cdr3_aa: CASRPGTGAYEKLFF

clone_size: NA
j_call: TRBJ1-5
v_call: TRBV2
d_call: NA
cdr3_length: 14
cdr3_nt: TGTGCCAGCGGGGGGGGGAGGGGCAATCAGCCCCAGCATTTT
cdr3_aa: CASGGGRGNQPQHF